The entry below describes one T cell receptor beta chain. This specimen belongs to a study of control samples from healthy donors and cancer patients. This table comes from immunoSEQ multiplex PCR, and its TCRdb copy is limited to in-frame clones, with some not included. The table has about 180,000 clones, almost 90% seen once. The V gene lost 0 bases and the J gene lost 5 bases, with 20 bases spanning the gap. Germline V lookup: CDR1 SGHRS, CDR2 YFSETQ. The CDR3 spans 17 residues. This TCR derives from a woman between 50 and 59 years old in good health. V usage is TRBV5-1 and J usage is TRBJ1-2; D remains unclear. Input material: blood. The CDR3 loop is CASSLGPNRDLAYGYTF. CDR3 bases: TGCGCCAGCAGCTTGGGGCCTAATCGGGATCTGGCTTATGGCTACACCTTC.